This TCR beta chain was obtained from a study of T cell changes during pregnancy in multiple sclerosis. The assay was immunoSEQ multiplex PCR, and TCRdb's table has in-frame clones only and misses some. The data contain tens of thousands of clones, just over 85% of them singletons. This sample comprised CD4+ T cells from peripheral blood mononuclear cells, obtained in the first trimester of pregnancy. The sequence was obtained from a female donor in good health, enrolled as a control in a pregnancy study.

The CDR3 protein is CASSLDRGPNEKLFF. As DNA, the CDR3 is TGTGCCAGCAGCTTAGATCGGGGTCCTAATGAAAAACTGTTTTTT. The chain is built from TRBV11-2 and TRBJ1-4; D unclear. Germline CDR1 reads SGHAT; CDR2 reads FQNNGV. The CDR3 consists of 15 residues. V shed 0 bases and J shed 3 bases, with 8 bases lying between them.